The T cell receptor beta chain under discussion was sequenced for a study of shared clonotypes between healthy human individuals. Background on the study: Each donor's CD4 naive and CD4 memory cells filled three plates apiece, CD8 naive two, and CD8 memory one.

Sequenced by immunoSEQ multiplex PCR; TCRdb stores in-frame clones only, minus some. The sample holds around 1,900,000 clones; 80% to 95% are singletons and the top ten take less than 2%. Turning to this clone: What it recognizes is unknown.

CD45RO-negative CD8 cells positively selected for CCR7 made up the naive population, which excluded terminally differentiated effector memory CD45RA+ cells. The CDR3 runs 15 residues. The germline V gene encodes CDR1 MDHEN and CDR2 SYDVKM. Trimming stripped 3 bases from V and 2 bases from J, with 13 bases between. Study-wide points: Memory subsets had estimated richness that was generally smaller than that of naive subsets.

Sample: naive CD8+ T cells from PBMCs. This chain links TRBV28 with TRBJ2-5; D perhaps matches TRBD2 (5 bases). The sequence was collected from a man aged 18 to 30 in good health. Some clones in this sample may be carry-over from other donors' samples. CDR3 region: CASSFGLEGQETQYF. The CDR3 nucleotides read TGTGCCAGCAGTTTTGGCCTAGAGGGTCAAGAGACCCAGTACTTC.